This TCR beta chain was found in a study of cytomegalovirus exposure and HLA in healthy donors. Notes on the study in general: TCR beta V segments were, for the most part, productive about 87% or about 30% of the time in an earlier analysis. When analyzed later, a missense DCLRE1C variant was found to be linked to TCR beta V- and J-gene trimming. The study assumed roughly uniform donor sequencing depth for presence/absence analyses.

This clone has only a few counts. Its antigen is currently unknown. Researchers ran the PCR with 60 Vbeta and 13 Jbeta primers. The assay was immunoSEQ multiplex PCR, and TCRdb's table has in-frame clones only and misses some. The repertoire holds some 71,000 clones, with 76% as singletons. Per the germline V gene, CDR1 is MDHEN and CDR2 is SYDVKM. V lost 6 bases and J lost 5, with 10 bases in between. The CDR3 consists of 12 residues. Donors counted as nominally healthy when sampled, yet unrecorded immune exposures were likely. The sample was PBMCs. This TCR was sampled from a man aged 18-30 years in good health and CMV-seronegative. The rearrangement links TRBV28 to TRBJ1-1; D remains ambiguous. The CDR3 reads CASRLTETEAFF. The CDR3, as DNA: TGTGCCAGCAGACTTACAGAAACTGAAGCTTTCTTT. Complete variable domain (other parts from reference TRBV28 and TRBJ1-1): DVKVTQSSRYLVKRTGEKVFLECVQDMDHENMFWYRQDPGLGLRLIYFSYDVKMKEKGDIPEGYSVSREKKERFSLILESASTNQTSMYLCASRLTETEAFFGQGTRLTVV.